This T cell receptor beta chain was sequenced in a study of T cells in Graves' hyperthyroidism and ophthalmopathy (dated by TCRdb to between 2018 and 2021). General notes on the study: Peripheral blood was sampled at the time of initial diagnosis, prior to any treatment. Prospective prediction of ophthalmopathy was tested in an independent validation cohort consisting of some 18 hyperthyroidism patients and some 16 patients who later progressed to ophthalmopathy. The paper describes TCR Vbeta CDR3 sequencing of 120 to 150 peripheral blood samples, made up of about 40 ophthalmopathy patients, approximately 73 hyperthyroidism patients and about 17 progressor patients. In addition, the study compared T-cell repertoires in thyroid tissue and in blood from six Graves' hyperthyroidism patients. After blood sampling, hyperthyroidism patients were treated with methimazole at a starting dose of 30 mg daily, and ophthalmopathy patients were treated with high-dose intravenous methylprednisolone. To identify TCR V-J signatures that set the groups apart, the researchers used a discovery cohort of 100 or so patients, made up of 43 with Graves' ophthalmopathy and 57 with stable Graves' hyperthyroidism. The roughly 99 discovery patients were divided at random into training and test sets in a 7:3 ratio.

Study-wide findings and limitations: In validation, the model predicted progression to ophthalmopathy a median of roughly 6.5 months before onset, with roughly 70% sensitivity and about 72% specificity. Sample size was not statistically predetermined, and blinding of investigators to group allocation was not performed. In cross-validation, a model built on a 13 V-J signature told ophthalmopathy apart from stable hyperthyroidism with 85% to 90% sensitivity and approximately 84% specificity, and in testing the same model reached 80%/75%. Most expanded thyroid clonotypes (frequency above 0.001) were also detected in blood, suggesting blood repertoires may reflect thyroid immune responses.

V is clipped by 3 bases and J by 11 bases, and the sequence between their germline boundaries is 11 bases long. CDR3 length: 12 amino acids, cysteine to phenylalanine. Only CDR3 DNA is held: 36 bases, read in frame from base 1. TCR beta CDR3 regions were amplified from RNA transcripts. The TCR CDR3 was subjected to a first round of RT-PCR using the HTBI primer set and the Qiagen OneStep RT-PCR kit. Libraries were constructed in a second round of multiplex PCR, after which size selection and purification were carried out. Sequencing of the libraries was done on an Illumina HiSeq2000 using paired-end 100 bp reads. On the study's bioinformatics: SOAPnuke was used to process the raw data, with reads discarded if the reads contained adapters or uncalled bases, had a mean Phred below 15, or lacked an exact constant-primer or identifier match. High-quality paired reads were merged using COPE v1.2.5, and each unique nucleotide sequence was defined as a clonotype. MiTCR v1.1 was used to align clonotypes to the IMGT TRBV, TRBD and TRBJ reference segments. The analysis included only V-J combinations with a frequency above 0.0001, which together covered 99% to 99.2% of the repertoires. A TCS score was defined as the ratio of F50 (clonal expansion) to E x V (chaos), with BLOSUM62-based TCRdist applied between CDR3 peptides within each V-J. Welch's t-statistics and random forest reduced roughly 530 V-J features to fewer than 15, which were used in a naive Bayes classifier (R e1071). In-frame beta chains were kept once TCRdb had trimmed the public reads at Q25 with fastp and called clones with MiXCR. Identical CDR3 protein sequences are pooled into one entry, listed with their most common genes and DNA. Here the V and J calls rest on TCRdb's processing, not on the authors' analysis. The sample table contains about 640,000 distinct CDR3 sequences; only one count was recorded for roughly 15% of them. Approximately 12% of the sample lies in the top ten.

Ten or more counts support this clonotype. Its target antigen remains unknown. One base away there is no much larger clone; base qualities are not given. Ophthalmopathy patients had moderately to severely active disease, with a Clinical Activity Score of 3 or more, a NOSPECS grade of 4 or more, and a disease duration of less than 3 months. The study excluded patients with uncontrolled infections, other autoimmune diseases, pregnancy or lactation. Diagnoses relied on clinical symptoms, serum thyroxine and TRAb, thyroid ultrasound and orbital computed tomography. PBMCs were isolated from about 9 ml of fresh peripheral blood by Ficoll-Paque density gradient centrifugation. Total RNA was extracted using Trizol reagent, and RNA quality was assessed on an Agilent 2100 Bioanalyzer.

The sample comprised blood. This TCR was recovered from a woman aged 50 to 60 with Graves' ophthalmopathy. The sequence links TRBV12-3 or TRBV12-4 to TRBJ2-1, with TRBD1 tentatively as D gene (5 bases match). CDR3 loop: CASSLGLQKQFF. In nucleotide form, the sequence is TGTGCCAGCAGTTTGGGGCTACAGAAGCAGTTCTTC.